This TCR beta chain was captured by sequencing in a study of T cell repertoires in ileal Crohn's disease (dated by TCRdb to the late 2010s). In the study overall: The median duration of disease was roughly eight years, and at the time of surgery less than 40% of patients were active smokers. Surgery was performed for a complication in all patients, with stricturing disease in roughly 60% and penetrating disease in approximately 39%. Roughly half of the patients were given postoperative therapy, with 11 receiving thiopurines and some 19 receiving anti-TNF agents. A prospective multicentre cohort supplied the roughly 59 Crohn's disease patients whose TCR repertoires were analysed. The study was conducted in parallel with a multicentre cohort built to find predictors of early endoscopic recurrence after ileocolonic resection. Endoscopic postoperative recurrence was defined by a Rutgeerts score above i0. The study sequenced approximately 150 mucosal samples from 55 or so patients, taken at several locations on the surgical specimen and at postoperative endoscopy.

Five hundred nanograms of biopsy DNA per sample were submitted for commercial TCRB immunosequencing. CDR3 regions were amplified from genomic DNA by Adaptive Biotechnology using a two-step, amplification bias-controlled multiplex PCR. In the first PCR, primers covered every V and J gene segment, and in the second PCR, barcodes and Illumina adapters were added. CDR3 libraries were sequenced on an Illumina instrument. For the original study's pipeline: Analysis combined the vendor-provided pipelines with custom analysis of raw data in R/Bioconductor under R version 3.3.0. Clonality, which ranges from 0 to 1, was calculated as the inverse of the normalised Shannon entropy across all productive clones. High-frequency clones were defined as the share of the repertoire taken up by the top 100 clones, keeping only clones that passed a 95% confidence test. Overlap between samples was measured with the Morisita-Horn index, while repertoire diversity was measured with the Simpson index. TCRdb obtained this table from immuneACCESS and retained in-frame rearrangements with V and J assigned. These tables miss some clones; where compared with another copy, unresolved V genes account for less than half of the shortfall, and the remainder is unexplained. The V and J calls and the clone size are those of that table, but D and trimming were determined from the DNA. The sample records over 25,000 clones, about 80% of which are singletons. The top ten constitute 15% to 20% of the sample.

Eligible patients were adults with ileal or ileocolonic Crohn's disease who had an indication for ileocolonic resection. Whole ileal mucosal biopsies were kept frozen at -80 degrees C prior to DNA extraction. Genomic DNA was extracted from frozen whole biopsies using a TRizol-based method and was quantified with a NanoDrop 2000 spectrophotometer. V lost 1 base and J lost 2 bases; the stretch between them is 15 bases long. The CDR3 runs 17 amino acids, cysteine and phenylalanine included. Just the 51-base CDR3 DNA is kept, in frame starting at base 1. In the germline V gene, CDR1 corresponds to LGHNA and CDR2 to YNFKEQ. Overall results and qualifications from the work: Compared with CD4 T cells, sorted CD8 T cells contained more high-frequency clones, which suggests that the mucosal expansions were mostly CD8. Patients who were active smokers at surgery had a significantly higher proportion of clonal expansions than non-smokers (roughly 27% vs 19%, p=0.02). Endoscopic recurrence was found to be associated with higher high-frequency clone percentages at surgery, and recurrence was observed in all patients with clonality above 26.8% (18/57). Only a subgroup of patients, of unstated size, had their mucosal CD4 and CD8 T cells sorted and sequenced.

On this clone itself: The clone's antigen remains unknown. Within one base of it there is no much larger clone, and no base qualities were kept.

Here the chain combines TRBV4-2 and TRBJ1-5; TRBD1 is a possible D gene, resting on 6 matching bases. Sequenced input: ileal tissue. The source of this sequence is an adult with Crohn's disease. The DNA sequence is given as TGTGCCAGCAGCCAAGTGGCAGGGGAGCTCGGCAATCAGCCCCAGCATTTT. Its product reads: CASSQVAGELGNQPQHF.